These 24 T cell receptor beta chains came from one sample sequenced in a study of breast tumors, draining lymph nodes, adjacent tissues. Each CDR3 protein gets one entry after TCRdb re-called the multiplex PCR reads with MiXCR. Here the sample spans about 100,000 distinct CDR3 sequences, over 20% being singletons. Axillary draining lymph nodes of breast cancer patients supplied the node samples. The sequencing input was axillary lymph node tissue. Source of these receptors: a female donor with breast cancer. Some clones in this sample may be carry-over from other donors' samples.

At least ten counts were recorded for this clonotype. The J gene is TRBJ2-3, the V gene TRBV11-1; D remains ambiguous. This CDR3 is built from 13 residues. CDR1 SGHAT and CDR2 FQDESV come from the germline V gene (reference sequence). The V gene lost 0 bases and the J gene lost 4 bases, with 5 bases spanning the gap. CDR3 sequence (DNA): TGTGCCAGCAGCTTAGCAGTGGCAGATACGCAGTATTTT. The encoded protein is CASSLAVADTQYF.

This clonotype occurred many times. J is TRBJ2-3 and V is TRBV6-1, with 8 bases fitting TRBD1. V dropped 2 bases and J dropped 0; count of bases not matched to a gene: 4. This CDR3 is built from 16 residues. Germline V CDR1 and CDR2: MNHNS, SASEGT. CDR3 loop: CASSEPGTGSTDTQYF. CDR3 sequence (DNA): TGTGCCAGCAGTGAACCCGGGACAGGAAGCACAGATACGCAGTATTTT.

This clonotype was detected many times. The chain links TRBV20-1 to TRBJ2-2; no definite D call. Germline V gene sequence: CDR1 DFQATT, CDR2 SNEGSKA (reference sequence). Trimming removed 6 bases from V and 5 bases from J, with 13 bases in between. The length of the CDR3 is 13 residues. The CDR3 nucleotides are TGCAGTGCAAACCGATGGAAAACCGGGGAGCTGTTTTTT. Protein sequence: CSANRWKTGELFF.

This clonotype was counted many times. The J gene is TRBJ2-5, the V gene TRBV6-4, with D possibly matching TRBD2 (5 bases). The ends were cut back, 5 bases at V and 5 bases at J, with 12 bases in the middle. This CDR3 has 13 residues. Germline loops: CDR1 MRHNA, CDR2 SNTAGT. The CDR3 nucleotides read TGTGCCAGCAGTACTAGTTACGGGGAGACCCAGTACTTC. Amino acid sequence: CASSTSYGETQYF.

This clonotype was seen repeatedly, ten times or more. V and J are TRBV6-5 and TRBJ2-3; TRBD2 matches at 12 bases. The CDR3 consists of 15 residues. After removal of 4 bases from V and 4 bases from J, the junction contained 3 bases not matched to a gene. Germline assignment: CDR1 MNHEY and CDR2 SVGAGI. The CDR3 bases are TGTGCCAGCAGTTCTAGCGGGAGGGAGGCAGATACGCAGTATTTT. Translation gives CASSSSGREADTQYF.

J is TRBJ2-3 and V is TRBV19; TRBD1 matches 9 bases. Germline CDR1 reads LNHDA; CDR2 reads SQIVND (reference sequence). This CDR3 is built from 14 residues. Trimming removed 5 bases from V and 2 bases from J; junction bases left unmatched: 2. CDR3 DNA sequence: TGTGCCAGTAGTGGGACAGGGAACACAGATACGCAGTATTTT. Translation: CASSGTGNTDTQYF.

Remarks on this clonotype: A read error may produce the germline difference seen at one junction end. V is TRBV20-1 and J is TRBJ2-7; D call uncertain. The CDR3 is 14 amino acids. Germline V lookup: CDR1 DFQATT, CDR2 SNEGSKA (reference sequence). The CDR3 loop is CGATPATYTFEQYF. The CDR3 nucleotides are TGCGGTGCCACCCCGGCCACTTATACCTTCGAGCAGTACTTC.

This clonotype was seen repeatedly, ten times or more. The CDR3 spells CASSGGGAGEDTQYF. In DNA form, the CDR3 reads TGCGCCAGCAGTGGCGGGGGGGCCGGAGAAGATACGCAGTATTTT. V usage is TRBV10-1 and J usage is TRBJ2-3; 9 bases match TRBD2. This CDR3 contains 15 residues. Germline V gene lookup returns CDR1 WNHNN and CDR2 SYGVQD (reference sequence). V trimming: 4 bases; J trimming: 5 bases; junction bases outside the gene matches: 7.

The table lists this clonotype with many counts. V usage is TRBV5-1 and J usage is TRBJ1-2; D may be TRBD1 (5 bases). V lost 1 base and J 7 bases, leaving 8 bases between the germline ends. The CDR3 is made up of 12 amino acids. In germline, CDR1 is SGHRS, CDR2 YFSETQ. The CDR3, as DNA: TGCGCCAGCAGCTTGAACAGGCTTGGCTACACCTTC. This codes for CASSLNRLGYTF.

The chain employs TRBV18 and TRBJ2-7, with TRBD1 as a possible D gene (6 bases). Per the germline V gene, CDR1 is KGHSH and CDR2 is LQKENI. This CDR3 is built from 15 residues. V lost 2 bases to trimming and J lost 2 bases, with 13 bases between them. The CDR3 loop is CASSPSGTSAYEQYF. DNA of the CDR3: TGTGCCAGCTCACCATCCGGGACATCGGCCTACGAGCAGTACTTC.

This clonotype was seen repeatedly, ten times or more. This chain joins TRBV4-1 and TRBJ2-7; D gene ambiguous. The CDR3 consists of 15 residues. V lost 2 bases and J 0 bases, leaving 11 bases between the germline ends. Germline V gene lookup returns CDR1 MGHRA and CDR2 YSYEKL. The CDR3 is CASSQFGPYSYEQYF. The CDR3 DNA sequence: TGCGCCAGCAGCCAATTTGGACCATACTCCTACGAGCAGTACTTC.

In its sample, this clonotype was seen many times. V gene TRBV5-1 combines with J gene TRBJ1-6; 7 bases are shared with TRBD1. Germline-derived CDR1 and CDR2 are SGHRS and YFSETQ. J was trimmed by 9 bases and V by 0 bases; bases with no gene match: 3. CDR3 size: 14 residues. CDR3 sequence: CASSLDGTASPLHF. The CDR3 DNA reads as TGCGCCAGCAGCTTGGACGGGACAGCTTCACCCCTCCACTTT.

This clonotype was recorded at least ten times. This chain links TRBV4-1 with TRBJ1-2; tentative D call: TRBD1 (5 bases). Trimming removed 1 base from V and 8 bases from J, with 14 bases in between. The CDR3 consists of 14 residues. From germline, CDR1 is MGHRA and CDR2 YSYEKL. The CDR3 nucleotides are TGCGCCAGCAGCCAAGGAGGGTGGGACGGGGGCTACACCTTC. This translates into CASSQGGWDGGYTF.

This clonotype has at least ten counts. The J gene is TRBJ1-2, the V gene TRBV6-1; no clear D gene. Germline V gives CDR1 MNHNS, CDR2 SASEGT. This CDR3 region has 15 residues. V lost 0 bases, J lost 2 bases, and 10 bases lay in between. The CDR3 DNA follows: TGTGCCAGCAGTGAAGCGCTTTCACAAAACTATGGCTACACCTTC. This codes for CASSEALSQNYGYTF.

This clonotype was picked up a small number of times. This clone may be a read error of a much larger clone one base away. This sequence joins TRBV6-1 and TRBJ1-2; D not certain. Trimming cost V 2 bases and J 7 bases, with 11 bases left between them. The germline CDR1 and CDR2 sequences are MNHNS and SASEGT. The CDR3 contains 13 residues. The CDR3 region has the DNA TGTGCCAGCAGTGAATACAGTGTGGGTGGCTACACCTTC. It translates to CASSEYSVGGYTF.

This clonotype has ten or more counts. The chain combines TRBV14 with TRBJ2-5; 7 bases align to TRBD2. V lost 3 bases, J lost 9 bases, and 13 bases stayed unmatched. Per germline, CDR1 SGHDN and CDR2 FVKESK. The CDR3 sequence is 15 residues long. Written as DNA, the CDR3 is TGTGCCAGCAGCCACCAGCGGGAAGGTTTGGATCCCCAGTACTTC. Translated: CASSHQREGLDPQYF. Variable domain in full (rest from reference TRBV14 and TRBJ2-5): EAGVTQFPSHSVIEKGQTVTLRCDPISGHDNLYWYRRVMGKEIKFLLHFVKESKQDESGMPNNRFLAERTGGTYSTLKVQPAELEDSGVYFCASSHQREGLDPQYFGPGTRLLVL.

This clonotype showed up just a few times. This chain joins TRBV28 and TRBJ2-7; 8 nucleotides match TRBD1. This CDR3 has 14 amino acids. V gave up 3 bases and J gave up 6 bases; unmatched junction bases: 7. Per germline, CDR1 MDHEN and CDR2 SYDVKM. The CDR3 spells CASSLGQAVAEQYF. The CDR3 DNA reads TGTGCCAGCAGTTTGGGACAGGCTGTGGCCGAGCAGTACTTC.

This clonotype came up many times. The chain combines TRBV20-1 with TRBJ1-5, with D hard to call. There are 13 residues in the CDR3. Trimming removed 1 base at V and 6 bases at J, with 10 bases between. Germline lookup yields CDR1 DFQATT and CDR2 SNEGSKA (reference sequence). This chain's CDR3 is CSARVAWGQPQHF. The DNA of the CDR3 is TGCAGTGCTAGAGTTGCTTGGGGTCAGCCCCAGCATTTT.

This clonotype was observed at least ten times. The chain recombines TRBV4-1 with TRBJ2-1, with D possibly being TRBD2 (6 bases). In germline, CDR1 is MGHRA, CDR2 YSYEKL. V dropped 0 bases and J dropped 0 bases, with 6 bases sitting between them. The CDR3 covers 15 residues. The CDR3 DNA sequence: TGCGCCAGCAGCCAAGACGGGAGCTCCTACAATGAGCAGTTCTTC. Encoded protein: CASSQDGSSYNEQFF.

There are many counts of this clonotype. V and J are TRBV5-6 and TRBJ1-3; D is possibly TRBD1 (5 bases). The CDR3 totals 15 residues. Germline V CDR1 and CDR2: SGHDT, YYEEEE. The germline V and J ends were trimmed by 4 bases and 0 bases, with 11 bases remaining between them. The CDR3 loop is CASSPLGTSGNTIYF. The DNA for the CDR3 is TGTGCCAGCAGCCCGCTGGGGACCTCTGGAAACACCATATATTTT.

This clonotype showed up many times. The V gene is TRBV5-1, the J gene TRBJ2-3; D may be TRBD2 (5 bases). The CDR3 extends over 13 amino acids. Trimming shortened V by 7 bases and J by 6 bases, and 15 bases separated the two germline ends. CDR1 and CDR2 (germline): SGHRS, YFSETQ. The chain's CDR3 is CASSIRDGDTQYF. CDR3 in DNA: TGCGCCAGCTCAATTCGGGATGGCGATACGCAGTATTTT. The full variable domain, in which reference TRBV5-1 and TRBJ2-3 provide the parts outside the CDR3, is KAGVTQTPRYLIKTRGQQVTLSCSPISGHRSVSWYQQTPGQGLQFLFEYFSETQRNKGNFPGRFSGRQFSNSRSEMNVSTLELGDSALYLCASSIRDGDTQYFGPGTRLTVL.

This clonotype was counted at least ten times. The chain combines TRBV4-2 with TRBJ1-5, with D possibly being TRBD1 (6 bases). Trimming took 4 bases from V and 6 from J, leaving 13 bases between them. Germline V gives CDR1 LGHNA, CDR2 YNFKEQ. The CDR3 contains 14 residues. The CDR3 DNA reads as TGTGCCAGCAGCCGCGGGGGCAGGGGTCAGCCCCAGCATTTT. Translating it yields CASSRGGRGQPQHF.

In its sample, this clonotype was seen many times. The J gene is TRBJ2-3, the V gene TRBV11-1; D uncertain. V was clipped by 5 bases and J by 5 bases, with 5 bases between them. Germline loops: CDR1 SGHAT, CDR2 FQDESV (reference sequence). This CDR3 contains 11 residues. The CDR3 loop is CASSPGDTQYF. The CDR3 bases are TGTGCCAGCAGCCCAGGAGATACGCAGTATTTT.

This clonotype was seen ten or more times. The CDR3 here is CATSDRYGTGELFF. The CDR3 region has the DNA TGTGCCACCAGTGACCGCTATGGCACCGGGGAGCTGTTTTTT. This chain joins TRBV24-1 and TRBJ2-2; D unclear. Germline V gene lookup returns CDR1 KGHDR and CDR2 SFDVKD. V was trimmed by 4 bases and J by 4 bases, leaving 9 bases between them. The CDR3 is 14 residues long.